A single sample gave rise to the 29 T cell receptor beta chains below, sequenced in a study of immune cell composition in non-small cell lung cancer. Profiling relied on immunoSEQ multiplex PCR, and the TCRdb table lists in-frame clones only, not all of them. The sample lists 3,200 or so clones; under 85% were seen once. Sequenced input: lung tumor tissue. The receptors were sampled from a human donor with non-small cell lung cancer.

The rearrangement joins TRBV18 to TRBJ2-5; 8 bases are a match to TRBD2. Germline CDR1 and CDR2: KGHSH and LQKENI. The V segment lost 6 bases and the J segment 4 bases; nucleotides outside the gene matches: 7. CDR3 size: 14 residues. The CDR3 spells CASSPTSVPETQYF. The CDR3 DNA follows: TGTGCCAGCTCCCCGACTAGCGTGCCAGAGACCCAGTACTTC.

CDR3 sequence: CASSLGQGKGPQHF. Written as DNA, the CDR3 is TGTGCCAGCAGTTTAGGACAGGGGAAGGGGCCCCAGCATTTT. The chain links TRBV28 to TRBJ1-5; 9 bases are a match to TRBD1. CDR1 and CDR2 (germline): MDHEN, SYDVKM. V lost 2 bases and J lost 9; bases outside the gene matches: 5. The CDR3 covers 14 residues.

The rearrangement uses TRBV19 and TRBJ2-5; unclear D gene. This CDR3 contains 11 residues. V was cut by 9 bases and J by 1 base, with 6 bases left in between. Germline CDR1 is LNHDA and CDR2 is SQIVND (reference sequence). In nucleotides, the CDR3 is TGTGCCAGCTCGGGCCAAGAGACCCAGTACTTC. Amino acid sequence: CASSGQETQYF.

The chain carries TRBV4-3 and TRBJ2-1, with 9 bases aligning to TRBD2. Trimming cost V 3 bases and J 10 bases; bases outside gene matches: 7. The germline gives CDR1 LGHNA, CDR2 YSLEER. This CDR3 is built from 14 residues. Here the CDR3 reads CASSHLTTSGEQFF. CDR3 nucleotide sequence: TGCGCCAGCAGCCACCTTACTACTAGCGGGGAGCAGTTCTTC.

This chain uses TRBV2 with TRBJ1-2; TRBD1 agrees at 9 bases. V lost 6 bases and J lost 6; bases outside the gene matches: 8. CDR3 length: 14 residues. Germline CDR1 SNHLY, CDR2 FYNNEI. The CDR3 spells CASRAGTGKHGYTF. The CDR3 DNA is TGTGCCAGCAGGGCCGGGACAGGGAAGCATGGCTACACCTTC.

V and J are TRBV19 and TRBJ1-5; D is undetermined. In germline, CDR1 is LNHDA, CDR2 SQIVND (reference sequence). The ends were cut back, 1 base at V and 4 bases at J, with 8 bases in the middle. The CDR3 is 14 amino acids. The CDR3 protein is CASSIGTVNQPQHF. The DNA for the CDR3 is TGTGCCAGTAGTATAGGCACAGTGAATCAGCCCCAGCATTTT.

The V gene is TRBV27, the J gene TRBJ2-7; TRBD1 might be the D (6 bases). The ends were cut back, 4 bases at V and 1 base at J, with 11 bases in the middle. The CDR3 runs 14 residues. Germline CDR1 and CDR2: MNHEY and SMNVEV (reference sequence). The CDR3 region has the DNA TGTGCCAGCAGTTCGACAGGATCGTCCTACGAGCAGTACTTC. Amino acids: CASSSTGSSYEQYF.

This rearrangement joins TRBV14 to TRBJ1-6; 10 bases line up with TRBD1. V was pared by 4 bases and J by 4 bases, with 1 base of the junction left unmatched. Per the germline V gene, CDR1 is SGHDN and CDR2 is FVKESK. This CDR3 spans 15 amino acids. This CDR3 is CASSRDRGYNSPLHF. CDR3 sequence (DNA): TGTGCCAGCAGCCGGGACAGGGGATATAATTCACCCCTCCACTTT.

The V and J genes are TRBV2 and TRBJ2-4, with TRBD1 matching 9 bases. The V gene end was trimmed by 6 bases and the J gene end by 6 bases; junction bases not matched to a gene: 6. The CDR3 has 14 residues. The germline gives CDR1 SNHLY, CDR2 FYNNEI. DNA for the CDR3: TGTGCCAGCAGCCCCCGACAGGGGGGAAACATTCAGTACTTC. It translates to CASSPRQGGNIQYF.

V usage is TRBV6-6 and J usage is TRBJ2-7; D may be TRBD2 (6 bases). Trimming cost V 2 bases and J 5 bases, with 7 bases left between them. The CDR3 runs to 12 residues. The germline CDR1 and CDR2 sequences are MNHNY and SVGAGI (reference sequence). The CDR3 is CASSYTGDEQYF. CDR3 DNA sequence: TGTGCCAGCAGTTACACGGGGGACGAGCAGTACTTC.

V gene TRBV7-9 combines with J gene TRBJ1-3; 7 bases fit TRBD1. Unmatched junction bases numbered 8, after V lost 5 bases and J lost 4 bases. The length of the CDR3 is 15 residues. Germline assignment: CDR1 SEHNR and CDR2 FQNEAQ (reference sequence). CDR3 in amino acids: CASSQPTGVGNTIYF. For the CDR3, the DNA is TGTGCCAGCAGCCAACCTACAGGGGTCGGAAACACCATATATTTT.

CDR3 coding DNA: TGTGCCAGCAGCTTGAGCCGAATCCAAGAGACCCAGTACTTC. This encodes CASSLSRIQETQYF. The chain carries TRBV5-5 and TRBJ2-5; the D is unclear. Germline-derived CDR1 and CDR2 are SGHKS and YYEKEE (reference sequence). With 1 base removed from V and 1 base from J, the gap between germline ends came to 8 bases. This CDR3 has 14 residues.

This clone has only a few counts. V gene TRBV25-1 combines with J gene TRBJ1-6, with 7 bases matching TRBD1. The CDR3 extends over 14 amino acids. Germline CDR1 is MGHDK and CDR2 is SYGVNS. With V trimmed by 7 bases and J by 6 bases, 6 bases remained unmatched. The CDR3 DNA is TGTGCCAGCACCAGGGACAGTACTAATTCACCCCTCCACTTT. Translation gives CASTRDSTNSPLHF.

This chain joins TRBV7-9 and TRBJ1-5, with 7 bases aligning to TRBD1. J gave up 4 bases and V 8 bases, and 2 bases lay outside the gene matches. CDR3 length: 12 amino acids. Germline assignment: CDR1 SEHNR and CDR2 FQNEAQ (reference sequence). In DNA form, the CDR3 reads TGTGCCAGCGGACAGGCTAATCAGCCCCAGCATTTT. It translates to CASGQANQPQHF.

The chain employs TRBV6-5 and TRBJ2-2; possibly TRBD2 for D (5 bases). The CDR3 is made up of 15 amino acids. The V and J ends lost 5 bases and 0 bases respectively, with 10 bases between them. Per the germline V gene, CDR1 is MNHEY and CDR2 is SVGAGI. CDR3: CASSRTDSNTGELFF. CDR3 nucleotides: TGTGCCAGCAGTCGGACGGACTCGAACACCGGGGAGCTGTTTTTT.

The rearrangement joins TRBV7-9 to TRBJ1-2; D uncertain. Trimming took off 1 base at V and 8 bases at J, with 17 bases between the two ends. This CDR3 contains 15 residues. Germline-derived CDR1 and CDR2 are SEHNR and FQNEAQ (reference sequence). This chain's CDR3 is CASSLEQRTLGGYTF. The CDR3 DNA sequence: TGTGCCAGCAGCTTAGAACAGCGGACCTTGGGGGGCTACACCTTC.

The chain couples TRBV10-2 to TRBJ1-5; D is unclear. Germline loops: CDR1 WSHSY, CDR2 SAAADI. The CDR3 spans 15 residues. Between the trimmed V and J ends, which lost 0 bases and 12 bases, there was a span of 18 bases. This CDR3 is CASSESSGLTYVQHF. The CDR3 DNA follows: TGCGCCAGCAGTGAGTCGTCAGGACTCACCTACGTCCAGCATTTT.

The rearrangement uses TRBV20-1 and TRBJ2-7, with 9 bases fitting TRBD2. After removal of 4 bases from V and 10 bases from J, the junction contained 5 bases not matched to a gene. There are 11 residues in the CDR3. CDR1 and CDR2 from the germline V gene are DFQATT and SNEGSKA (reference sequence). CDR3 protein: CSAIAGGPQYF. CDR3 DNA: TGCAGTGCTATTGCGGGGGGGCCACAGTACTTC.

The rearrangement uses TRBV4-1 and TRBJ2-7, with 8 positions matching TRBD2. Per germline, CDR1 MGHRA and CDR2 YSYEKL. The CDR3 runs to 15 residues. V lost 7 bases, J lost 6 bases, and 14 bases stayed unmatched. The CDR3 region is CASKKGGGAGGEQYF. CDR3 coding DNA: TGCGCCAGCAAAAAGGGGGGAGGGGCGGGGGGCGAGCAGTACTTC.

The chain is built from TRBV4-1 and TRBJ2-5; maybe TRBD1 (6 bases). The CDR3 length is 15 residues. Germline V gives CDR1 MGHRA, CDR2 YSYEKL. V was trimmed by 4 bases and J by 5 bases, leaving 17 bases between them. The CDR3 region is CASSRRTALGETQYF. The CDR3 DNA sequence: TGCGCCAGCAGCCGTAGGACAGCATTGGGGGAGACCCAGTACTTC.

The chain recombines TRBV19 with TRBJ1-6, with TRBD1 matching over 9 bases. CDR1 and CDR2 from the germline V gene are LNHDA and SQIVND (reference sequence). Trimming at V came to 7 bases and at J to 9 bases, leaving 10 bases not matched to a gene. The CDR3 runs 15 residues. For the CDR3, the DNA is TGTGCCAGTAATAATAGGGACAGGGCTGGTTCACCCCTCCACTTT. Encoded protein: CASNNRDRAGSPLHF.

In DNA, the CDR3 is TGCAGTGGCAGGACAGGTCCAGGCTACACCTTC. Translation: CSGRTGPGYTF. This sequence joins TRBV20-1 and TRBJ1-2; 7 bases fit TRBD1. The CDR3 extends over 11 amino acids. Unmatched junction bases numbered 7, after V lost 7 bases and J lost 8 bases. CDR1 and CDR2 from the germline V gene are DFQATT and SNEGSKA (reference sequence).

The gene calls are TRBV6-5 and TRBJ1-5; no firm D call. From germline, CDR1 is MNHEY and CDR2 SVGAGI. The V end was cut by 5 bases, the J end by 7 bases, with 12 bases between. The CDR3 consists of 13 residues. The CDR3 coding sequence is TGTGCCAGCAGTGATTCGAGGAACCAGCCCCAGCATTTT. This translates into CASSDSRNQPQHF.

The CDR3 nucleotides are TGTGCCAGCACGGGGGGCGTACATAGCAATCAGCCCCAGCATTTT. Translation: CASTGGVHSNQPQHF. The chain is built from TRBV2 and TRBJ1-5, with a tentative D call TRBD1 (6 bases). Germline lookup yields CDR1 SNHLY and CDR2 FYNNEI. With 7 bases removed from V and 0 bases from J, the gap between germline ends came to 13 bases. The CDR3 extends over 15 amino acids.

This chain joins TRBV7-2 and TRBJ2-5, with unresolved D. CDR3 length: 13 amino acids. Germline V gene lookup returns CDR1 SGHTA and CDR2 FQGNSA. The V end lost 1 base, the J end lost 3 bases, and 6 bases lay between the germline ends. CDR3 DNA sequence: TGTGCCAGCAGCTTAGGAGGTAAAGAGACCCAGTACTTC. Protein sequence: CASSLGGKETQYF.

This clone was detected only a few times. The chain employs TRBV4-3 and TRBJ1-1; D not certain. The CDR3 contains 13 residues. Germline V gives CDR1 LGHNA, CDR2 YSLEER. V dropped 1 base and J dropped 1 base, with 4 bases sitting between them. The CDR3 spells CASSQAGNTEAFF. CDR3 nucleotides: TGCGCCAGCAGCCAAGCGGGGAACACTGAAGCTTTCTTT.

The rearrangement links TRBV7-3 to TRBJ2-3; D gene ambiguous. This CDR3 has 13 residues. V lost 5 bases, J lost 6 bases, and 12 bases lay in between. Germline CDR1 and CDR2: SGHTA and FQGTGA. CDR3 DNA: TGTGCCAGCAGCCCTACCCAGGCCGATACGCAGTATTTT. Translated: CASSPTQADTQYF.

The rearrangement uses TRBV6-5 and TRBJ1-1; 8 bases agree with TRBD1. CDR1 is MNHEY, CDR2 SVGAGI, per germline. The V and J ends lost 7 bases and 3 bases, in that order; junction bases with no gene match: 4. This CDR3 is 13 amino acids long. Written as DNA, the CDR3 is TGTGCCAGCATACACAGGGGGGACACTGAAGCTTTCTTT. It specifies CASIHRGDTEAFF.

The J gene is TRBJ2-2, the V gene TRBV11-3, with D perhaps matching TRBD1 (6 bases). Between the trimmed V and J ends, which lost 3 bases and 1 base, there was a span of 15 bases. The germline V gene encodes CDR1 SGHNT and CDR2 YENEEA. The CDR3 runs 17 residues. The CDR3 nucleotides are TGTGCCAGCAGCTTCAGGGGTCCTGGACGGAACACCGGGGAGCTGTTTTTT. Protein sequence: CASSFRGPGRNTGELFF.